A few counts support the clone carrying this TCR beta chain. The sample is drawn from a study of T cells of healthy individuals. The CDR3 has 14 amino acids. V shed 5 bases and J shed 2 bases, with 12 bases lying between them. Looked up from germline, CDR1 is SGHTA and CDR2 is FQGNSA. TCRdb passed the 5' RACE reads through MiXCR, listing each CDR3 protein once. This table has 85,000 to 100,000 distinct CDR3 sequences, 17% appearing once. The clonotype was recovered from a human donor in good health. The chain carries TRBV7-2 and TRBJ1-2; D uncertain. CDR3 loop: CASSTTDLNYGYTF. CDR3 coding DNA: TGTGCCAGCAGCACGACTGACTTGAACTATGGCTACACCTTC.